These 18 T cell receptor beta chains were all obtained from the same sample, sequenced in a study of blood T cell repertoires in COVID-19. TCRdb's copy holds only in-frame clones and misses some; the assay was immunoSEQ multiplex PCR. The data contain fewer than 110,000 clones, more than 75% of them seen just once; the ten biggest clones take up roughly 12%. Sequencing was carried out using peripheral blood. The source of these receptors is a woman under 40 with acute or convalescent COVID-19.

The gene calls are TRBV12-3 or TRBV12-4 and TRBJ1-2; D is uncertain. The CDR3 contains 12 residues. The ends were cut back, 5 bases at V and 8 bases at J, with 12 bases in the middle. The CDR3 nucleotides read TGTGCCAGCAGTCCCCTAATTGAGGGCTACACCTTC. Translated, it gives CASSPLIEGYTF.

V gene TRBV27 combines with J gene TRBJ1-6; D might be TRBD1 (5 bases). Trimming shortened V by 2 bases and J by 6 bases, and 11 bases separated the two germline ends. The CDR3 contains 15 residues. Germline V gene lookup returns CDR1 MNHEY and CDR2 SMNVEV (reference sequence). The CDR3, as DNA: TGTGCCAGCAGTTTAAACGGGGACTTTAATTCACCCCTCCACTTT. This sequence encodes CASSLNGDFNSPLHF.

This chain joins TRBV12-3 or TRBV12-4 and TRBJ1-3; D may be TRBD1 (5 bases). This CDR3 contains 11 residues. V was clipped by 8 bases and J by 8 bases, with 10 bases between them. CDR3 sequence: CASPRGDTIYF. The CDR3 nucleotides read TGTGCCAGCCCCCGGGGGGACACCATATATTTT.

The chain couples TRBV4-1 to TRBJ1-5, with D uncertain. Trimming shortened V by 3 bases and J by 0 bases, and 12 bases separated the two germline ends. Germline CDR1 reads MGHRA; CDR2 reads YSYEKL. There are 16 residues in the CDR3. The CDR3 nucleotides read TGCGCCAGCAGCCATTTTGAACAGCCTAGCAATCAGCCCCAGCATTTT. Translation gives CASSHFEQPSNQPQHF.

As DNA, the CDR3 is TGTGCCACCAGCAGAGGGGGCGGTGGCAATCAGCCCCAGCATTTT. This sequence encodes CATSRGGGGNQPQHF. This chain uses TRBV15 with TRBJ1-5; D is perhaps TRBD1 (5 bases). CDR1 and CDR2 from the germline V gene are LNHNV and YYDKDF (reference sequence). This CDR3 spans 15 amino acids. V was pared by 1 base and J by 2 bases, with 9 bases between.

The chain recombines TRBV15 with TRBJ1-3, with D perhaps TRBD1 (5 bases). The CDR3 runs to 16 residues. Germline assignment: CDR1 LNHNV and CDR2 YYDKDF (reference sequence). V was pared by 0 bases and J by 0 bases, with 9 bases between. In DNA form, the CDR3 reads TGTGCCACCAGCAGAGATTCAGGGTCCTCTGGAAACACCATATATTTT. This gives the protein CATSRDSGSSGNTIYF.

This clone is a singleton in its sample. CDR3 amino acids: CASSARGGVSYNEQFF. DNA for the CDR3: TGTGCCAGCAGCGCCCGAGGGGGTGTCTCCTACAATGAGCAGTTCTTC. The rearrangement uses TRBV13 and TRBJ2-1; weak D call: TRBD1 (6 bases). Germline CDR1 is PRHDT and CDR2 is FYEKMQ (reference sequence). The V end lost 5 bases, the J end lost 0 bases, and 14 bases lay between the germline ends. CDR3 length: 16 amino acids.

The chain joins TRBV7-2 to TRBJ1-6; TRBD1 might be the D (6 bases). Germline V gene data show CDR1 as SGHTA and CDR2 as FQGNSA. Trimming left V 2 bases short and J 7 bases short, with 12 bases between. The CDR3 consists of 15 residues. As DNA, the CDR3 is TGTGCCAGCAGCTTACAGGGGATTGAGAATTCACCCCTCCACTTT. This codes for CASSLQGIENSPLHF.

This chain links TRBV2 with TRBJ2-1; D gene ambiguous. The CDR3 is made up of 13 amino acids. Per the germline V gene, CDR1 is SNHLY and CDR2 is FYNNEI. Trimming took 1 base from V and 6 from J, leaving 7 bases between them. The DNA for the CDR3 is TGTGCCAGCAGTGAAGGCCAGGTCAATGAGCAGTTCTTC. Protein product: CASSEGQVNEQFF.

V gene TRBV28 combines with J gene TRBJ1-2, with 9 bases aligning to TRBD1. This CDR3 is 14 amino acids long. Germline CDR1 and CDR2: MDHEN and SYDVKM. V gave up 5 bases and J gave up 4 bases; unmatched junction bases: 5. The CDR3: CASSGWDRVYGYTF. In DNA form, the CDR3 reads TGTGCCAGCAGTGGATGGGACAGGGTCTATGGCTACACCTTC.

This chain joins TRBV2 and TRBJ2-3; D is perhaps TRBD1 (6 bases). Trimming removed 4 bases at V and 0 bases at J, with 11 bases between. Germline V lookup: CDR1 SNHLY, CDR2 FYNNEI. This CDR3 region has 15 residues. The CDR3 DNA reads as TGTGCCAGCAGTGGTAGGACAGATAGCACAGATACGCAGTATTTT. Its protein product is CASSGRTDSTDTQYF. Full variable domain (rest looked up from reference TRBV2 and TRBJ2-3): EPEVTQTPSHQVTQMGQEVILRCVPISNHLYFYWYRQILGQKVEFLVSFYNNEISEKSEIFDDQFSVERPDGSNFTLKIRSTKLEDSAMYFCASSGRTDSTDTQYFGPGTRLTVL.

The chain employs TRBV6-2 or TRBV6-3 and TRBJ1-2, with D hard to call. The V gene lost 6 bases and the J gene lost 6 bases, with 11 bases spanning the gap. Germline V lookup: CDR1 MNHEY, CDR2 SVGEGT. This CDR3 is built from 12 residues. The CDR3 DNA reads as TGTGCCAGCAGCAGACTCGAGGATGGCTACACCTTC. Amino acid sequence: CASSRLEDGYTF.

This clone is a singleton in its sample. This chain uses TRBV7-2 with TRBJ2-5; 9 positions agree with TRBD1. This CDR3 contains 14 residues. The trim removed 1 base at V and 5 bases at J, leaving 2 bases unmatched. Germline CDR1 and CDR2: SGHTA and FQGNSA. The CDR3 DNA reads as TGTGCCAGCAGCTTAGACAGGGGGCGGGAGACCCAGTACTTC. Translating it yields CASSLDRGRETQYF. Looking up the rest from reference TRBV7-2 and TRBJ2-5 gives the full variable domain: GAGVSQSPSNKVTEKGKDVELRCDPISGHTALYWYRQSLGQGLEFLIYFQGNSAPDKSGLPSDRFSAERTGGSVSTLTIQRTQQEDSAVYLCASSLDRGRETQYFGPGTRLLVL.

This chain's CDR3 is CASSPSPQAYGYTF. The CDR3 DNA reads TGCGCCAGCAGCCCCAGCCCCCAGGCCTATGGCTACACCTTC. The chain is built from TRBV5-1 and TRBJ1-2; D is undetermined. The CDR3 contains 14 residues. Per germline, CDR1 SGHRS and CDR2 YFSETQ. Trimming stripped 4 bases from V and 4 bases from J, with 14 bases between.

V and J are TRBV4-1 and TRBJ1-5, with D uncertain. Per the germline V gene, CDR1 is MGHRA and CDR2 is YSYEKL. This CDR3 comprises 14 residues. V was shortened by 2 bases and J by 9 bases, with 14 bases between the two germline ends. CDR3 loop: CASSQFGPAGPQHF. Written as DNA, the CDR3 is TGCGCCAGCAGCCAATTCGGCCCCGCGGGGCCCCAGCATTTT.

V and J are TRBV9 and TRBJ1-4; tentative D call: TRBD1 (6 bases). This CDR3 is built from 15 residues. The ends were cut back, 4 bases at V and 7 bases at J, with 17 bases in the middle. Per germline, CDR1 SGDLS and CDR2 YYNGEE. CDR3 in DNA: TGTGCCAGCAGCCCCGGACAGCCCCTTAGTGAAAAACTGTTTTTT. It is translated as CASSPGQPLSEKLFF.

V is TRBV5-5 and J is TRBJ2-7; D unresolved. CDR3 length: 12 amino acids. The V end lost 4 bases, the J end lost 5 bases, and 10 bases lay between the germline ends. Per the germline V gene, CDR1 is SGHKS and CDR2 is YYEKEE (reference sequence). This chain's CDR3 is CASSPISDEQYF. The CDR3 nucleotides read TGTGCCAGCAGCCCTATCAGCGACGAGCAGTACTTC.

V and J are TRBV28 and TRBJ1-2, with D unresolved. This CDR3 is 14 amino acids long. V lost 4 bases, J lost 4 bases, and 13 bases lay in between. In germline, CDR1 is MDHEN, CDR2 SYDVKM. CDR3 in amino acids: CASSSLTISYGYTF. The CDR3 DNA reads TGTGCCAGCAGTTCGCTCACTATCTCCTATGGCTACACCTTC.